Presented here are 8 T cell receptor beta chains from one specimen sequenced in a study of graft-versus-host responses after intestinal transplantation. Only in-frame clones appear in the TCRdb table, and some are missing; sequencing was by immunoSEQ multiplex PCR. The sample has around 130,000 clones; roughly nine tenths are singletons. Their target antigens are unknown. Specimen: unstimulated CD4+ T cells sorted from spleen or lymph node cells, collected before intestinal transplant. The receptors derive from a human donor who received an intestinal transplant.

V is TRBV19 and J is TRBJ2-3, with TRBD1 matching over 7 bases. There are 15 residues in the CDR3. The germline gives CDR1 LNHDA, CDR2 SQIVND (reference sequence). The V gene end was trimmed by 6 bases and the J gene end by 0 bases; junction bases not matched to a gene: 6. In DNA, the CDR3 is TGTGCCAGTAGCAATTACAGGGGTAGCACAGATACGCAGTATTTT. Protein product: CASSNYRGSTDTQYF.

This chain links TRBV18 with TRBJ2-5; D is undetermined. TRBJ2-7 explains the end of the DNA better; the J call may be wrong. The CDR3 covers 13 residues. Germline CDR1 KGHSH, CDR2 LQKENI. CDR3 sequence (DNA): TGTGCCAGCTCAGGGCAACCGTCCTACGAGCAGTACTTC. Translated, it gives CASSGQPSYEQYF.

The chain uses TRBV19 and TRBJ2-2, with 8 nucleotides matching TRBD1. The V segment lost 7 bases and the J segment 7 bases; nucleotides outside the gene matches: 17. The CDR3 has 17 residues. Looked up from germline, CDR1 is LNHDA and CDR2 is SQIVND (reference sequence). The CDR3 DNA reads TGTGCCAGTACAGCAGGGGGGCGGACAGGGCTTGTCGGGGAGCTGTTTTTT. Its translation is CASTAGGRTGLVGELFF.

The chain has TRBV27 and TRBJ2-7; 9 nucleotides agree with TRBD1. The CDR3 has 14 residues. The V and J ends lost 5 bases and 4 bases, in that order; junction bases with no gene match: 6. Germline V gene data show CDR1 as MNHEY and CDR2 as SMNVEV (reference sequence). CDR3 sequence (DNA): TGTGCCAGCAGTCCACAGGGGGCCGAATACGAGCAGTACTTC. Translation: CASSPQGAEYEQYF.

This chain uses TRBV18 with TRBJ2-1; D is ambiguous. Germline CDR1 is KGHSH and CDR2 is LQKENI. This CDR3 spans 15 amino acids. V was trimmed by 3 bases and J by 6 bases, leaving 15 bases between them. The CDR3 spells CASSPFDGAINEQFF. Written as DNA, the CDR3 is TGTGCCAGCTCACCGTTCGACGGAGCAATCAATGAGCAGTTCTTC.

This sequence joins TRBV9 and TRBJ2-1, with 9 positions matching TRBD2. The ends lost 3 bases at V and 10 bases at J; junction bases unmatched: 14. This CDR3 has 16 residues. The germline V gene has CDR1 SGDLS and CDR2 YYNGEE. CDR3 in DNA: TGTGCCAGCAGCGCCCGCTTGAGCGGGGGGCCCCTCGAGCAGTTCTTC. It translates to CASSARLSGGPLEQFF.

V usage is TRBV2 and J usage is TRBJ2-5; 7 bases align to TRBD1. The CDR3 runs to 14 residues. Germline CDR1 reads SNHLY; CDR2 reads FYNNEI. V lost 7 bases and J lost 4; bases outside the gene matches: 9. The CDR3, as DNA: TGTGCCAGCAACACCGATTACAGGGGAGAGACCCAGTACTTC. Its protein product is CASNTDYRGETQYF.

The rearrangement joins TRBV10-3 to TRBJ1-1, with no clear D. Per the germline V gene, CDR1 is ENHRY and CDR2 is SYGVKD. The CDR3 is made up of 15 amino acids. Trimming cost V 2 bases and J 4 bases, with 14 bases left between them. The CDR3 here is CAISETSRLSTEAFF. CDR3 DNA sequence: TGTGCCATCAGTGAGACGAGTCGACTATCCACTGAAGCTTTCTTT.